The rows below give T cell receptor beta chains drawn from one sample of a study of radiotherapy plus CTLA-4 blockade in lung cancer. Sequenced by immunoSEQ multiplex PCR; TCRdb stores in-frame clones only, minus some. The sample contains about 45,000 clones, roughly 60% of which appear only once. The source was peripheral blood, collected from a patient treated with radiotherapy plus ipilimumab. The receptors were sampled from a human donor with non-small cell lung cancer who had a partial response to radiotherapy plus ipilimumab. Each CDR3 is given with its conserved first and last residue. D genes are given only for firm matches. Clone sizes are given selectively: once, few, many, or a class where the clone is expanded.

v_call	clone_size	j_call	d_call	cdr3_nt	cdr3_aa
TRBV10-1	-	TRBJ1-1	TRBD1	TGCGCCATCCTCGGGGACAGGGATAACACTGAAGCTTTCTTT	CAILGDRDNTEAFF
TRBV5-1	-	TRBJ2-5	-	TGCGCCAGCAGCCCGGGGAGTACCCAAGAGACCCAGTACTTC	CASSPGSTQETQYF
TRBV27	-	TRBJ1-1	TRBD1	TGTGCCAGCACAAGGACAGGCTGGGCCACTGAAGCTTTCTTT	CASTRTGWATEAFF
TRBV7-9	-	TRBJ2-1	TRBD2	TGTGCCAGCAGCTTCGGACTAGCGGGAGGGTCGTCCTATAATGAGCAGTTCTTC	CASSFGLAGGSSYNEQFF
TRBV19	-	TRBJ2-7	-	TGTGCCAGTAGTATACGGGGTGTGGGCGGCCTCCAAGTACACGAGCAGTACTTC	CASSIRGVGGLQVHEQYF
TRBV29-1	-	TRBJ1-1	-	TGCAGCGTCAACAGGGATGCCAACATTGAAGCTTTCTTT	CSVNRDANIEAFF
TRBV19	-	TRBJ2-1	-	TGTGCCAGTAGTTTGGAGCGGAGAGCCTACAATGAGCAGTTCTTC	CASSLERRAYNEQFF
TRBV5-5	-	TRBJ1-4	TRBD1	TGTGCCAGCAGCCTGGGACAGGGTGGCAATGAAAAACTGTTTTTT	CASSLGQGGNEKLFF
TRBV4-1	once	TRBJ2-3	TRBD2	TGCGCCAGCAGCCAAGGACTAGCGGGAGTCTCACCAGATACGCAGTATTTT	CASSQGLAGVSPDTQYF
TRBV13	-	TRBJ2-6	-	TGTGCCAGCAGCTTAGGGGGGCGAGGGGCCAACGTCCTGACTTTC	CASSLGGRGANVLTF
TRBV7-3	-	TRBJ2-2	-	TGTGCCAGCAGCCCGGGCAGGGGCACCGGGGAGCTGTTTTTT	CASSPGRGTGELFF
TRBV7-2	-	TRBJ2-5	-	TGTGCCAGCAGCTTAAGATGGGGGGAAGAGACCCAGTACTTC	CASSLRWGEETQYF
TRBV2	-	TRBJ2-2	TRBD2	TGTGCCAGCAGTATAGCGGGGCCCGGGGAGCTGTTTTTT	CASSIAGPGELFF
TRBV4-1	-	TRBJ1-6	-	TGCGCCAGCAGCCTCCTACCCGGTGACAGCCGGAATTCACCCCTCCACTTT	CASSLLPGDSRNSPLHF
TRBV7-2	-	TRBJ1-6	-	TGTGCCAGCAGCACCCGGGAGCCCCCTATCCTCCACTTT	CASSTREPPILHF
TRBV5-1	-	TRBJ2-5	TRBD2	TGCGCCAGCAGCCCGGGCGGTCTAGCGGGGGCCGGGGAGACCCAGTACTTC	CASSPGGLAGAGETQYF
TRBV30	few	TRBJ1-1	TRBD1	TGTGCCTGGAAAAAACAGGGGGTATCCTCCCTTGAAGCTTTCTTT	CAWKKQGVSSLEAFF
TRBV19	-	TRBJ2-1	-	TGTGCCAGTAGTCGAATGGCCGGGTACTACAATGAGCAGTTCTTC	CASSRMAGYYNEQFF
TRBV10-3	-	TRBJ1-5	-	TGTGCCACCTCGACAGGACTCGGGAATCAGCCCCAGCATTTT	CATSTGLGNQPQHF
TRBV5-4	-	TRBJ2-5	TRBD1	TGTGCCAGCAGCTTGGCCCCGACAGGGAGAGGGGAGACCCAGTACTTC	CASSLAPTGRGETQYF